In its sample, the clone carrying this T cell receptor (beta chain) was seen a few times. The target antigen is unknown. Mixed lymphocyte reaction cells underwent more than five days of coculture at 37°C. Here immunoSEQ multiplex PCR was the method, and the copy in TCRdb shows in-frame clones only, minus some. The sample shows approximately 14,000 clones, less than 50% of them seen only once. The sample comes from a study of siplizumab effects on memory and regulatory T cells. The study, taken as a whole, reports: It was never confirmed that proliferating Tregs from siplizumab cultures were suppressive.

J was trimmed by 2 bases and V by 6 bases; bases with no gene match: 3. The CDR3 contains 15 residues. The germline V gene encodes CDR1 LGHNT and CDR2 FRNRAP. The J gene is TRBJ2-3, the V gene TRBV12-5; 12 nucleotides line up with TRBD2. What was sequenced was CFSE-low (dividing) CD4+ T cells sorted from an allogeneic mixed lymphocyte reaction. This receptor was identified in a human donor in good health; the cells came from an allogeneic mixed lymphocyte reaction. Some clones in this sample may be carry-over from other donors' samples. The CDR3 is CASGRLAGDTDTQYF. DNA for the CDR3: TGTGCTAGTGGCCGACTAGCGGGAGACACAGATACGCAGTATTTT.